The clone carrying this T cell receptor (beta chain) turned up a few times. The sample originates from a study of regulatory T cells in long-lasting Graves disease. Whole-study context: Under 3 months of antithyroid drugs had been taken by newly diagnosed Graves' patients.

Time point specified: newly diagnosed GD, antithyroid drugs for less than 3 months. Construction of the TCR library relied on RNA isolated from PBMCs. Combining iRepertoire HTBI primers with Arm-PCR of CDR3 regions, the authors built TCR beta libraries. TCRdb recomputed calls from the multiplex PCR reads with MiXCR, one row per CDR3 protein. Of some 450,000 distinct CDR3 sequences listed, less than 20% were seen once; the top ten hold about 10%. Germline CDR1 reads LGHNA; CDR2 reads YSLEER. V gave up 6 bases and J gave up 4 bases, with 15 bases separating them. The CDR3 spans 14 residues. The same sample was also used in a study of T cells in Graves' hyperthyroidism and ophthalmopathy. As reported in that work: Most thyroid-expanded clonotypes above 0.001 were also found in blood.

Here the sequenced sample was peripheral blood mononuclear cells (PBMCs), taken at new diagnosis, from a patient treated with antithyroid drugs. The TCR comes from a woman in her thirties with Graves disease. The chain joins TRBV4-3 to TRBJ1-1, with D tentatively TRBD1 (6 bases). The CDR3 spells CASRKGGLGTEAFF. DNA for the CDR3: TGCGCCAGCAGGAAGGGGGGCTTGGGCACTGAAGCTTTCTTT.